Each of the 20 T cell receptor beta chains below was sequenced from the same sample in a study of response to subunit inactivated influenza vaccine. TCRdb used MiXCR to reprocess the RT-PCR reads, holding one entry per CDR3 protein. The table includes around 150,000 distinct CDR3 sequences, under 13% detected once. The sequencing here drew on non-naive T cells sorted from PBMCs, taken 45 days after vaccination. The receptors were gathered from a man aged 45-60 years who received an inactivated influenza vaccine.

This chain joins TRBV5-8 and TRBJ2-1; tentatively, D is TRBD2 (5 bases). The germline gives CDR1 SGHTS, CDR2 YDEGEE. The CDR3 spans 13 residues. Trimming stripped 7 bases from V and 5 bases from J, with 13 bases between. CDR3 coding DNA: TGTGCCAGCCCCGGGCGGGCCGACAATGAGCAGTTCTTC. Translating it yields CASPGRADNEQFF.

This chain connects TRBV20-1 to TRBJ2-7; D not resolved. Trimming stripped 1 base from V and 0 bases from J, with 4 bases between. This CDR3 spans 12 amino acids. Germline CDR1 is DFQATT and CDR2 is SNEGSKA (reference sequence). CDR3 DNA: TGCAGTGCTAGAGGTAGCTCCTACGAGCAGTACTTC. Protein: CSARGSSYEQYF.

This clonotype showed up just a few times. The chain links TRBV7-2 to TRBJ1-4; D remains unclear. V was clipped by 3 bases and J by 0 bases, with 8 bases between them. The germline V gene has CDR1 SGHTA and CDR2 FQGNSA. CDR3 size: 15 residues. CDR3 in amino acids: CASSFLGTTNEKLFF. The CDR3 DNA reads TGTGCCAGCAGCTTTTTGGGTACAACTAATGAAAAACTGTTTTTT.

V is TRBV11-2 and J is TRBJ2-1; 10 bases are a match to TRBD1. The CDR3 loop spans 16 amino acids. Germline V lookup: CDR1 SGHAT, CDR2 FQNNGV. With 1 base clipped from V and 6 bases from J, the junction kept 6 bases outside the gene matches. The CDR3: CASSLAGDRGINEQFF. The CDR3 coding sequence is TGTGCCAGCAGCTTAGCTGGGGACAGGGGAATCAATGAGCAGTTCTTC.

This clonotype has at least ten counts. The chain has TRBV7-9 and TRBJ2-1; D perhaps matches TRBD2 (5 bases). The CDR3 length is 12 residues. The ends were cut back, 6 bases at V and 9 bases at J, with 12 bases in the middle. Germline V gene data show CDR1 as SEHNR and CDR2 as FQNEAQ (reference sequence). CDR3 sequence: CASSKASTEQFF. Here the CDR3 DNA reads TGTGCCAGCAGTAAGGCTAGCACTGAGCAGTTCTTC.

This clonotype was recorded many times. The chain recombines TRBV15 with TRBJ2-1; D perhaps matches TRBD2 (6 bases). V was shortened by 5 bases and J by 8 bases, with 10 bases between the two germline ends. The CDR3 has 12 amino acids. CDR1 LNHNV and CDR2 YYDKDF come from the germline V gene (reference sequence). Here the CDR3 reads CATSRTGDEQFF. The CDR3 DNA follows: TGTGCCACCAGCCGCACGGGGGATGAGCAGTTCTTC.

This clonotype was observed a handful of times. This sequence joins TRBV27 and TRBJ1-2, with 7 bases identical to TRBD1. From germline, CDR1 is MNHEY and CDR2 SMNVEV (reference sequence). This CDR3 has 15 residues. V was clipped by 6 bases and J by 4 bases; unmatched bases: 11. CDR3 amino acids: CASSSGDRTLYGYTF. The CDR3 DNA sequence: TGTGCCAGCAGCTCGGGGGACAGAACTCTCTATGGCTACACCTTC.

There are a few counts of this clonotype. CDR3 DNA sequence: TGCAGCGTTGCCGGCAGGAGAGTGGTGAACACTGAAGCTTTCTTT. Translated, it gives CSVAGRRVVNTEAFF. The V gene is TRBV29-1, the J gene TRBJ1-1, with D unclear. With 4 bases removed from V and 0 bases from J, the gap between germline ends came to 15 bases. CDR1 and CDR2 (germline): SQVTM, ANQGSEA. The CDR3 extends over 15 amino acids.

This chain links TRBV7-2 with TRBJ1-1; D gene uncertain. CDR1 and CDR2 (germline): SGHTA, FQGNSA. V was pared by 5 bases and J by 5 bases, with 12 bases between. The CDR3 sequence is 13 residues long. The CDR3 nucleotides are TGTGCCAGCAGCCTAGACCCTGCAACTGAAGCTTTCTTT. Residues: CASSLDPATEAFF.

This clonotype showed up just a few times. The chain joins TRBV7-9 to TRBJ2-7; D is perhaps TRBD2 (6 bases). V gave up 8 bases and J gave up 4 bases, with 12 bases separating them. Germline V gene data show CDR1 as SEHNR and CDR2 as FQNEAQ (reference sequence). The CDR3 is 12 residues long. The CDR3 DNA sequence: TGTGCCAGCCGCCCGCTAGCGTACGAGCAGTACTTC. Its translation: CASRPLAYEQYF.

This chain connects TRBV12-3 or TRBV12-4 to TRBJ2-1; 8 bases are shared with TRBD1. Trimming removed 1 base from V and 4 bases from J; junction bases left unmatched: 3. The CDR3 totals 15 residues. CDR3: CASSLDRGRYNEQFF. The DNA of the CDR3 is TGTGCCAGCAGTTTAGACAGGGGGAGGTACAATGAGCAGTTCTTC.

For the CDR3, the DNA is TGTGCCAGCAGCTTCCTCGACCGCAGCACAGATACGCAGTATTTT. Protein product: CASSFLDRSTDTQYF. The V and J genes are TRBV7-9 and TRBJ2-3; D gene unclear. CDR3 length equals 15 residues. The V gene's germline CDR1 is SEHNR and CDR2 FQNEAQ (reference sequence). V dropped 3 bases and J dropped 0 bases, with 10 bases sitting between them.

This chain connects TRBV11-2 to TRBJ2-5; 11 nucleotides agree with TRBD2. This CDR3 is built from 17 residues. With 2 bases clipped from V and 1 base from J, the junction kept 6 bases outside the gene matches. Germline CDR1 is SGHAT and CDR2 is FQNNGV. The CDR3 nucleotides read TGTGCCAGCAGCTTAATAGTTACTAGCGGGGGCCAAGAGACCCAGTACTTC. Its protein product is CASSLIVTSGGQETQYF.

This chain uses TRBV6-2 or TRBV6-3 with TRBJ1-1; the D gene is possibly TRBD1 (6 bases). This CDR3 contains 14 residues. V was shortened by 6 bases and J by 5 bases, with 16 bases between the two germline ends. CDR1 is MNHEY and CDR2 is SVGEGT in the germline V gene. CDR3 DNA: TGTGCCAGCAGCCCGGGGGGCGGTCGGACTGAAGCTTTCTTT. Its translation: CASSPGGGRTEAFF.

The genes are TRBV20-1 and TRBJ2-1, with 10 bases fitting TRBD2. The germline V gene has CDR1 DFQATT and CDR2 SNEGSKA (reference sequence). V lost 1 base, J lost 4 bases, and 7 bases stayed unmatched. The CDR3 is 16 amino acids. The CDR3 nucleotides are TGCAGTGCTAGAGGCCAAACTAGCGGGGCTTACAATGAGCAGTTCTTC. Protein sequence: CSARGQTSGAYNEQFF.

This clonotype was counted a few times. The chain has TRBV12-3 or TRBV12-4 and TRBJ1-1, with D unclear. The CDR3 is 14 amino acids. V lost 3 bases to trimming and J lost 5 bases, with 13 bases between them. The CDR3 region is CASSLVSPGTEAFF. The CDR3 DNA reads TGTGCCAGCAGTTTGGTTTCCCCTGGGACTGAAGCTTTCTTT.

This clonotype was seen a few times. This chain joins TRBV4-3 and TRBJ2-1; D is possibly TRBD2 (7 bases). The CDR3 consists of 16 residues. Germline-derived CDR1 and CDR2 are LGHNA and YSLEER. V was trimmed by 0 bases and J by 5 bases, leaving 14 bases between them. CDR3 sequence: CASSQDLGGADNEQFF. CDR3 coding DNA: TGCGCCAGCAGCCAAGATCTGGGGGGGGCCGACAATGAGCAGTTCTTC.

In this sample, this clonotype turned up a few times. This chain uses TRBV27 with TRBJ2-2; D gene ambiguous. The CDR3 is 12 amino acids. Between the trimmed V and J ends, which lost 8 bases and 4 bases, there was a span of 8 bases. Looked up from germline, CDR1 is MNHEY and CDR2 is SMNVEV (reference sequence). The CDR3 sequence: CASEGSTGELFF. CDR3 in DNA: TGTGCCAGCGAAGGATCCACCGGGGAGCTGTTTTTT.

This sequence joins TRBV29-1 and TRBJ1-1; D not resolved. Looked up from germline, CDR1 is SQVTM and CDR2 is ANQGSEA. The V end lost 3 bases, the J end lost 4 bases, and 9 bases lay between the germline ends. This CDR3 is 12 amino acids long. The CDR3 DNA follows: TGCAGCGTTGATTCCGGAGGCACTGAAGCTTTCTTT. This gives the protein CSVDSGGTEAFF.

This clonotype was seen a handful of times. The V call is TRBV3-1, the J call TRBJ1-2; D call uncertain. The CDR3 covers 13 residues. From germline, CDR1 is LGHDT and CDR2 YNNKEL (reference sequence). V was trimmed by 5 bases and J by 8 bases, leaving 15 bases between them. The CDR3 region is CASSSKRHGGYTF. The CDR3 DNA reads as TGTGCCAGCAGCTCCAAGAGGCACGGGGGCTACACCTTC.